This is a list of T cell receptor beta chains from one sample in a study of a mutant IDH1 vaccine in newly diagnosed glioma. No antigens are known for them. Clones were sequenced by immunoSEQ multiplex PCR, and TCRdb holds only the in-frame ones, with some missing. The sample yields about 42,000 clones, approximately 80% seen once. The sample was PBMCs, taken from a glioma patient whose treatment included an IDH1 peptide vaccine. These receptors were taken from a woman in her forties or fifties with glioma. Both conserved end residues are part of each CDR3. D genes are given only for firm matches. Not every row has a clone size; where given, it reads once, few, many or a size class.

J | D | size | V | DNA | CDR3
TRBJ2-5 | . | few | TRBV12-2 | TGTGCAAGTCGCTCAGGTCGGGATAAAGAGACCCAGTACTTC | CASRSGRDKETQYF
TRBJ2-7 | . | . | TRBV7-9 | TGTGCCAGCAGCAACGGGTGGGACACTGGTCTCTACGAGCAGTACTTC | CASSNGWDTGLYEQYF
TRBJ1-2 | TRBD1 | . | TRBV4-3 | TGCGCCAGCAGCCTCCACTTAGGGGGCGCAAGCGGCTACACCTTC | CASSLHLGGASGYTF
TRBJ2-1 | TRBD2 | . | TRBV5-1 | TGCGCCAGCAGCGGAAAAACTAGCGGGGGACCTGAGCAGTTCTTC | CASSGKTSGGPEQFF
TRBJ2-1 | . | . | TRBV30 | TGTGCCTGGAGTGCACAGGGCCAGGGTGTAAATGAGCAGTTCTTC | CAWSAQGQGVNEQFF
TRBJ1-1 | . | . | TRBV27 | TGTGCCAGCAGTTTATCAGGTCCGAACACTGAAGCTTTCTTT | CASSLSGPNTEAFF
TRBJ1-1 | . | . | TRBV7-8 | TGTGCCAGCAGCCAAACACGGAACACTGAAGCTTTCTTT | CASSQTRNTEAFF
TRBJ1-5 | TRBD1 | . | TRBV2 | TGTGCCAGCAGGGGGGACAGGGAAGAAAGCAATCAGCCCCAGCATTTT | CASRGDREESNQPQHF
TRBJ2-3 | TRBD2 | . | TRBV29-1 | TGCAGCGTTGGAGAGCGGGGACCCGAGGATACGCAGTATTTT | CSVGERGPEDTQYF
TRBJ2-1 | . | . | TRBV5-1 | TGCGCCAGCAGCTTGGGCCGGGGTGAGGGTGAGCAGTTCTTC | CASSLGRGEGEQFF
TRBJ2-7 | . | . | TRBV4-2 | TGTGCCAGCAGCCAAGGAAGTTCGAGCTCCTACGAGCAGTACTTC | CASSQGSSSSYEQYF
TRBJ2-1 | . | . | TRBV7-6 | TGTGCCAGCAGCTTTCACAATGAGCAGTTCTTC | CASSFHNEQFF
TRBJ2-7 | TRBD1 | . | TRBV7-2 | TGTGCCAGCAGCTTAGGGGACAGGGGCGACGAGCAGTACTTC | CASSLGDRGDEQYF
TRBJ2-5 | . | . | TRBV14 | TGTGCCAGCAGCGCCCAAGAGACCCAGTACTTC | CASSAQETQYF
TRBJ2-7 | . | . | TRBV14 | TGTGCCAGCAGCCAAGATACAAGGCGGGGCGGGCACTACGAGCAGTACTTC | CASSQDTRRGGHYEQYF
TRBJ2-7 | TRBD1 | . | TRBV5-5 | TGTGCCAGCGGACAGGGCTACGAGCAGTACTTC | CASGQGYEQYF
TRBJ1-1 | TRBD1 | . | TRBV11-2 | TGTGCCAGCAGCTTATTAGGACAGGGAGATACTGAAGCTTTCTTT | CASSLLGQGDTEAFF
TRBJ2-1 | . | . | TRBV27 | TGTGCCAGCAGTTTCTTAGGGGTGGGGAACAATGAGCAGTTCTTC | CASSFLGVGNNEQFF
TRBJ2-7 | TRBD1 | . | TRBV6-1 | TGTGCCAGCAGCCCTAGGGACAGCCGAACCTACGAGCAGTACTTC | CASSPRDSRTYEQYF
TRBJ1-6 | . | . | TRBV9 | TGTGCCAGCAGCGTAGAAGTCCAAAATTCACCCCTCCACTTT | CASSVEVQNSPLHF
TRBJ2-3 | TRBD1 | . | TRBV6-6 | TGTGCCAGCAGTTATACGACAGGGCCGCGCACAGATACGCAGTATTTT | CASSYTTGPRTDTQYF
TRBJ2-4 | . | . | TRBV5-4 | TGTGCCAGCAGCTTGGACTCCACGGGCGGGAACATTCAGTACTTC | CASSLDSTGGNIQYF
TRBJ2-5 | . | . | TRBV2 | TGTGCCAGCAGCGCTAGGAGGCTGGAGACCCAGTACTTC | CASSARRLETQYF
TRBJ2-7 | . | . | TRBV18 | TGTGCCAGCTCTGGGGGGGCCTCCTACGAGCAGTACTTC | CASSGGASYEQYF
TRBJ2-7 | TRBD2 | . | TRBV9 | TGTGCCAGCAGCCCCCGGGCGGGGGGATCGTCCCACGAGCAGTACTTC | CASSPRAGGSSHEQYF
TRBJ2-3 | TRBD1 | . | TRBV4-3 | TGCGCCAGCAGGGGGACAGGAGATACGCAGTATTTT | CASRGTGDTQYF
TRBJ2-7 | . | . | TRBV19 | TGTGCCAGTAGTATAGGGGACACTGGGAGCTACGAGCAGTACTTC | CASSIGDTGSYEQYF
TRBJ2-4 | . | . | TRBV5-1 | TGCGCCAGCAGCTTGGGCGCACCAAGGAAAAACATTCAGTACTTC | CASSLGAPRKNIQYF
TRBJ2-2 | TRBD2 | medium-sized | TRBV6-1 | TGTGCCAGCAGTGAACTAGCGGGGGGGCCCGGGGAGCTGTTTTTT | CASSELAGGPGELFF
TRBJ1-4 | . | . | TRBV14 | TGTGCCAGCAGCCAAGAATTACTACAAGGGACGGGCGGGATACGGGGAAAACTGTTTTTT | CASSQELLQGTGGIRGKLFF
TRBJ1-1 | . | . | TRBV9 | TGTGCCAGCAGTATAATCCGGGAACCTGAAGCTTTCTTT | CASSIIREPEAFF
TRBJ2-7 | . | . | TRBV5-1 | TGCGCCAGCAAGGGAGAGACTGGCTTGTACTTC | CASKGETGLYF
TRBJ1-5 | TRBD1 | . | TRBV7-2 | TGTGCCAGCAGCTTAGAGGGGACAGGCTATCATAGCAATCAGCCCCAGCATTTT | CASSLEGTGYHSNQPQHF
TRBJ1-2 | . | . | TRBV18 | TGTGCCAGCTCCTACCAAGGGGTGGGAGTTTATGGCTACACCTTC | CASSYQGVGVYGYTF
TRBJ2-2 | TRBD1 | medium-sized | TRBV10-1 | TGCGCCAGCAGTGAGGGGGACAGGGACACCGGGGAGCTGTTTTTT | CASSEGDRDTGELFF
TRBJ1-2 | . | . | TRBV7-3 | TGTGCCAGCGGGGGGCTCGGTGATGGCTACACCTTC | CASGGLGDGYTF